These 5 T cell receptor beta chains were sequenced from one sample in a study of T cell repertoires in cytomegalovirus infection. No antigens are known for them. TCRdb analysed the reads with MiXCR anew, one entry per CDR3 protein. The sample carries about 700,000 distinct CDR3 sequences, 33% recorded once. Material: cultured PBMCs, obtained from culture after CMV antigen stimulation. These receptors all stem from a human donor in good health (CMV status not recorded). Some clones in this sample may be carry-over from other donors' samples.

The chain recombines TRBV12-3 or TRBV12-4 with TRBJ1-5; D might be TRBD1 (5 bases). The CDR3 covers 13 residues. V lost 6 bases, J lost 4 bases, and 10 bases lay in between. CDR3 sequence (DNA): TGTGCCAGCAGGGCGACAGATAATCAGCCCCAGCATTTT. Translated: CASRATDNQPQHF.

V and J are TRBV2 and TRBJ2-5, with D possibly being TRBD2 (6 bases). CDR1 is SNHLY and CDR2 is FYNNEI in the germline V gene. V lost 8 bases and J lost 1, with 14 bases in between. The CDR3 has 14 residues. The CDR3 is CASDGGPFQETQYF. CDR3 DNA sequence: TGTGCCAGCGACGGGGGACCCTTCCAAGAGACCCAGTACTTC. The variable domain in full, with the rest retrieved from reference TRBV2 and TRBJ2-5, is EPEVTQTPSHQVTQMGQEVILRCVPISNHLYFYWYRQILGQKVEFLVSFYNNEISEKSEIFDDQFSVERPDGSNFTLKIRSTKLEDSAMYFCASDGGPFQETQYFGPGTRLLVL.

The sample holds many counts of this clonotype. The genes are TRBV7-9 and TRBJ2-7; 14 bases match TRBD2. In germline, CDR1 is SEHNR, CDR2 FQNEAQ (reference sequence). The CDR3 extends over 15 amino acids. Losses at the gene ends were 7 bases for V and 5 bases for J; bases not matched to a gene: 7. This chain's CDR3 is CASTQGTSGSHEQYF. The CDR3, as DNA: TGTGCCAGCACCCAAGGGACTAGCGGGAGCCACGAGCAGTACTTC.

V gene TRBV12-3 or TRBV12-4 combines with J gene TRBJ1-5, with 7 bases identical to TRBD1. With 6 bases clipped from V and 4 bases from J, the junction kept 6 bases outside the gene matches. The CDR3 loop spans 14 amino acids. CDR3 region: CASSRRGQNQPQHF. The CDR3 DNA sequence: TGTGCCAGCAGCCGCAGGGGACAGAATCAGCCCCAGCATTTT.

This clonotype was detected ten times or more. DNA of the CDR3: TGTGCCAGCAGCGACCCCCTAGGCTACGAGCAGTACTTC. Translation: CASSDPLGYEQYF. V gene TRBV7-2 combines with J gene TRBJ2-7; no clear D gene. Germline V gene data show CDR1 as SGHTA and CDR2 as FQGNSA. The length of the CDR3 is 13 residues. V was shortened by 5 bases and J by 3 bases, with 11 bases between the two germline ends.